Described below is a single T cell receptor (beta chain) sequence and its context. This sample was included in a study of blood T cells in healthy people across ages. For the second PCR, which ran for 7 to 11 cycles, a sample-barcoded 5' primer and a J-beta primer mix were used. MiXCR, applied by TCRdb to the 5' RACE reads, yields one record per CDR3 protein. The top ten hold approximately 17% of the sample, which has 920,000 or so distinct CDR3 sequences, under 55% seen once. Trimming removed 6 bases from V and 2 bases from J; junction bases left unmatched: 3. The germline V gene encodes CDR1 MDHEN and CDR2 SYDVKM. The CDR3 contains 13 residues.

The chain links TRBV28 to TRBJ2-5; 7 nucleotides match TRBD1. The material sequenced was blood. The sequence was obtained from a woman between 55 and 75 years old in good health. The CDR3 spells CASRTTGQETQYF. The CDR3 bases are TGTGCCAGCAGAACGACAGGGCAAGAGACCCAGTACTTC.